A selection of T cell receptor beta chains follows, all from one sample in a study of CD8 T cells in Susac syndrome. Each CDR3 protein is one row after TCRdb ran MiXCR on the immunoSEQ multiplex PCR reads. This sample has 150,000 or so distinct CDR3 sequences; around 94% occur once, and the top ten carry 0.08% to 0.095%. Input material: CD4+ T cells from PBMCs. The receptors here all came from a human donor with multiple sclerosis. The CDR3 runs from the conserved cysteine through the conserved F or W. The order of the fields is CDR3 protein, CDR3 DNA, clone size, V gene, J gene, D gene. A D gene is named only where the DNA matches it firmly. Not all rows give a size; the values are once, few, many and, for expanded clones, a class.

CDR3 protein: CASTQGTASEQYF; CDR3 DNA: TGTGCCAGCACTCAAGGGACAGCTAGCGAGCAGTACTTC; clone size: NA; V gene: TRBV6-2/TRBV6-3; J gene: TRBJ2-7; D gene: TRBD1
CDR3 protein: CSGRQGNEQFF; CDR3 DNA: TGCAGTGGAAGACAGGGCAATGAGCAGTTCTTC; clone size: NA; V gene: TRBV20-1; J gene: TRBJ2-1; D gene: TRBD1
CDR3 protein: CSGARTGAKGTGELFF; CDR3 DNA: TGCAGCGGGGCCAGAACAGGGGCTAAGGGCACCGGGGAGCTGTTTTTT; clone size: NA; V gene: TRBV29-1; J gene: TRBJ2-2; D gene: TRBD1
CDR3 protein: CASSQEIAGGPREQYF; CDR3 DNA: TGTGCCAGCAGCCAGGAGATAGCGGGAGGGCCGCGCGAGCAGTACTTC; clone size: once; V gene: TRBV11-1; J gene: TRBJ2-7; D gene: TRBD2
CDR3 protein: CAWSVRFGKAFF; CDR3 DNA: TGTGCCTGGAGTGTACGATTTGGTAAAGCTTTCTTT; clone size: NA; V gene: TRBV30; J gene: TRBJ1-1; D gene: NA
CDR3 protein: CATTEGLYQETQYF; CDR3 DNA: TGTGCCACCACCGAGGGGCTCTATCAAGAGACCCAGTACTTC; clone size: NA; V gene: TRBV2; J gene: TRBJ2-5; D gene: NA
CDR3 protein: CASSYSTTGPYEQYF; CDR3 DNA: TGTGCCAGCAGTTACTCCACGACAGGCCCCTACGAGCAGTACTTC; clone size: NA; V gene: TRBV6-2/TRBV6-3; J gene: TRBJ2-7; D gene: NA
CDR3 protein: CSAPTGMETQYF; CDR3 DNA: TGCAGTGCCCCGACAGGGATGGAGACCCAGTACTTC; clone size: NA; V gene: TRBV20-1; J gene: TRBJ2-5; D gene: TRBD1
CDR3 protein: CASSFDANTEAFF; CDR3 DNA: TGTGCCAGCAGTTTTGACGCGAACACTGAAGCTTTCTTT; clone size: NA; V gene: TRBV7-9; J gene: TRBJ1-1; D gene: NA
CDR3 protein: CASSPRQVATNEKLFF; CDR3 DNA: TGTGCCAGCAGTCCTAGACAGGTTGCAACTAATGAAAAACTGTTTTTT; clone size: NA; V gene: TRBV12-3/TRBV12-4; J gene: TRBJ1-4; D gene: NA
CDR3 protein: CASSQQGSEVFF; CDR3 DNA: TGTGCCAGCAGCCAGCAGGGGTCTGAAGTTTTCTTT; clone size: NA; V gene: TRBV3-1; J gene: TRBJ1-1; D gene: NA
CDR3 protein: CASSQPGRARGRETQYF; CDR3 DNA: TGTGCCAGCAGCCAACCTGGGAGGGCTAGAGGTAGAGAGACCCAGTACTTC; clone size: NA; V gene: TRBV14; J gene: TRBJ2-5; D gene: TRBD2
CDR3 protein: CSVGTGQGAFEQFF; CDR3 DNA: TGCAGCGTTGGTACCGGACAGGGGGCGTTTGAGCAGTTCTTC; clone size: NA; V gene: TRBV29-1; J gene: TRBJ2-1; D gene: TRBD1
CDR3 protein: CSVEDSRNTEAFF; CDR3 DNA: TGCAGCGTTGAGGACAGCCGGAACACTGAAGCTTTCTTT; clone size: NA; V gene: TRBV29-1; J gene: TRBJ1-1; D gene: NA
CDR3 protein: CSAINRASENIQYF; CDR3 DNA: TGCAGTGCAATAAACAGGGCATCGGAAAACATTCAGTACTTC; clone size: NA; V gene: TRBV20-1; J gene: TRBJ2-4; D gene: NA
CDR3 protein: CASQWDNGNTIYF; CDR3 DNA: TGCGCCAGCCAGTGGGACAATGGAAACACCATATATTTT; clone size: NA; V gene: TRBV10-2; J gene: TRBJ1-3; D gene: NA
CDR3 protein: CASSPGGSRDEQFF; CDR3 DNA: TGTGCCAGCAGCCCTGGGGGTTCACGGGATGAGCAGTTCTTC; clone size: NA; V gene: TRBV7-2; J gene: TRBJ2-1; D gene: NA
CDR3 protein: CASSRALPRGNQPQHF; CDR3 DNA: TGTGCCAGCAGTAGGGCCCTCCCGAGGGGCAATCAGCCCCAGCATTTT; clone size: NA; V gene: TRBV28; J gene: TRBJ1-5; D gene: NA
CDR3 protein: CASSYWTGGTHTQYF; CDR3 DNA: TGTGCCAGCAGTTACTGGACAGGGGGCACTCATACGCAGTATTTT; clone size: NA; V gene: TRBV6-5; J gene: TRBJ2-3; D gene: TRBD1
CDR3 protein: CASSPGTRGLSTEAFF; CDR3 DNA: TGTGCCAGCAGCCCCGGGACACGAGGGTTGAGCACTGAAGCTTTCTTT; clone size: NA; V gene: TRBV5-4; J gene: TRBJ1-1; D gene: NA
CDR3 protein: CASSHTDKETQYF; CDR3 DNA: TGTGCCAGCAGCCATACGGATAAAGAGACCCAGTACTTC; clone size: NA; V gene: TRBV3-1; J gene: TRBJ2-5; D gene: NA
CDR3 protein: CATSIRTGSRNEQFF; CDR3 DNA: TGTGCCACCAGCATTAGGACAGGGAGCAGGAATGAGCAGTTCTTC; clone size: NA; V gene: TRBV15; J gene: TRBJ2-1; D gene: TRBD1
CDR3 protein: CASGDSGGNNEQFF; CDR3 DNA: TGTGCCAGCGGCGATAGCGGGGGAAACAATGAGCAGTTCTTC; clone size: NA; V gene: TRBV2; J gene: TRBJ2-1; D gene: TRBD2
CDR3 protein: CSALASEGGGTYEQYF; CDR3 DNA: TGCAGTGCTTTAGCGTCCGAAGGCGGGGGCACCTACGAGCAGTACTTC; clone size: NA; V gene: TRBV20-1; J gene: TRBJ2-7; D gene: NA
CDR3 protein: CASSSGTSGGELFF; CDR3 DNA: TGTGCCAGCAGCTCCGGGACTAGTGGCGGGGAGCTGTTTTTT; clone size: NA; V gene: TRBV7-6; J gene: TRBJ2-2; D gene: TRBD2
CDR3 protein: CASSPPVSGGRGPQHF; CDR3 DNA: TGTGCCAGCTCACCACCGGTCTCAGGGGGCAGAGGGCCCCAGCATTTT; clone size: NA; V gene: TRBV18; J gene: TRBJ1-5; D gene: TRBD1
CDR3 protein: CASSPPSGRADTGELFF; CDR3 DNA: TGCGCCAGCAGCCCCCCAAGCGGGAGGGCCGACACCGGGGAGCTGTTTTTT; clone size: NA; V gene: TRBV10-2; J gene: TRBJ2-2; D gene: TRBD2
CDR3 protein: CASTPGKGQGKAFF; CDR3 DNA: TGTGCCAGCACCCCGGGAAAAGGGCAAGGAAAAGCTTTCTTT; clone size: NA; V gene: TRBV12-3/TRBV12-4; J gene: TRBJ1-1; D gene: NA
CDR3 protein: CATSGTLGYGYTF; CDR3 DNA: TGTGCCACCAGTGGTACATTGGGCTATGGCTACACCTTC; clone size: NA; V gene: TRBV24-1; J gene: TRBJ1-2; D gene: NA